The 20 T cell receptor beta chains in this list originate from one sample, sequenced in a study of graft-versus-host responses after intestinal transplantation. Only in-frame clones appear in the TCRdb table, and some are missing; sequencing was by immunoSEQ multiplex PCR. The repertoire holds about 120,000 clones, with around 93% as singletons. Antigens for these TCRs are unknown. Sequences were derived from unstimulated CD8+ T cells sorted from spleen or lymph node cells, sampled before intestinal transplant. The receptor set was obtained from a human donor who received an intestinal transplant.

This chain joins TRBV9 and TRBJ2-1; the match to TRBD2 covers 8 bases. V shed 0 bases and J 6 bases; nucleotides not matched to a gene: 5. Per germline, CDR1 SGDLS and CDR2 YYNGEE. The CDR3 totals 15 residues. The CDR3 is CASSVGSSGSNEQFF. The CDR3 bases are TGTGCCAGCAGCGTAGGTTCCAGCGGGAGCAATGAGCAGTTCTTC.

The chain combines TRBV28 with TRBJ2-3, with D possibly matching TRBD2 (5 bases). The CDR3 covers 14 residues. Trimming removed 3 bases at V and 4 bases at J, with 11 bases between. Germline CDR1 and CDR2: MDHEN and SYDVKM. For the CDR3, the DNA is TGTGCCAGCAGTTTGACGGGATACGCAGATACGCAGTATTTT. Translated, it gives CASSLTGYADTQYF. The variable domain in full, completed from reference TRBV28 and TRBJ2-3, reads DVKVTQSSRYLVKRTGEKVFLECVQDMDHENMFWYRQDPGLGLRLIYFSYDVKMKEKGDIPEGYSVSREKKERFSLILESASTNQTSMYLCASSLTGYADTQYFGPGTRLTVL.

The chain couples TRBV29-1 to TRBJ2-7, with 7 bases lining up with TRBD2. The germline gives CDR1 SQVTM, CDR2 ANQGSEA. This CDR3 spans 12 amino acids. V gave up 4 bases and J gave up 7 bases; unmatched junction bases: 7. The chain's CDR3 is CSVAEGRVEQYF. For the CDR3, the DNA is TGCAGCGTTGCCGAGGGGAGGGTTGAGCAGTACTTC.

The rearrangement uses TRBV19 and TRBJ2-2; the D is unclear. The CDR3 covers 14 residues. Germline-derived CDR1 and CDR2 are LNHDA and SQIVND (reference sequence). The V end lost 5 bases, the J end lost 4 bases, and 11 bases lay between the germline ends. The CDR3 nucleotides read TGTGCCAGTAGTTGGGGATCAGGCACCGGGGAGCTGTTTTTT. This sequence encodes CASSWGSGTGELFF.

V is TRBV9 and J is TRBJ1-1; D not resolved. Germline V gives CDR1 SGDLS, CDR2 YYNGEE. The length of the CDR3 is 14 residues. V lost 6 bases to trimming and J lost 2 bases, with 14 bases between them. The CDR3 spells CASTASLGNTEAFF. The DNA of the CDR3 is TGTGCCAGCACGGCCTCCTTAGGTAACACTGAAGCTTTCTTT.

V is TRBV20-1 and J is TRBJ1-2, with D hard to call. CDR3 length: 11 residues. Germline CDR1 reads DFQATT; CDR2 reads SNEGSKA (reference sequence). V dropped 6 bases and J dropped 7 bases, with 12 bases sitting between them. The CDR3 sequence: CSAPVSGGYTF. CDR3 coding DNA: TGCAGTGCCCCCGTCTCTGGTGGCTACACCTTC.

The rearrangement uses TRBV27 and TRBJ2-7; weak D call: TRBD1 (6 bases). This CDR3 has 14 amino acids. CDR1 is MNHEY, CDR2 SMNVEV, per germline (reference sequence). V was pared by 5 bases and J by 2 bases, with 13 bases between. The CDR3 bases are TGTGCCAGCAGTAGACAGGCAAGCACCTACGAGCAGTACTTC. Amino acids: CASSRQASTYEQYF.

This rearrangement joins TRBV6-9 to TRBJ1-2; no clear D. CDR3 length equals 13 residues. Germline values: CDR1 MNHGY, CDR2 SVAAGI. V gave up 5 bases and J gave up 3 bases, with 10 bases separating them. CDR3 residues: CASSRGGDYGYTF. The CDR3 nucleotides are TGTGCCAGCAGTCGCGGTGGGGACTATGGCTACACCTTC.

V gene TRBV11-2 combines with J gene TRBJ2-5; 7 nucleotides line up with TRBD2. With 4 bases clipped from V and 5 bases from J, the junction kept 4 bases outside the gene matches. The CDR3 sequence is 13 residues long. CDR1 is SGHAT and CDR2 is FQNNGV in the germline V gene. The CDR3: CASSSWEGETQYF. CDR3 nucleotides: TGTGCCAGCAGCTCTTGGGAGGGCGAGACCCAGTACTTC.

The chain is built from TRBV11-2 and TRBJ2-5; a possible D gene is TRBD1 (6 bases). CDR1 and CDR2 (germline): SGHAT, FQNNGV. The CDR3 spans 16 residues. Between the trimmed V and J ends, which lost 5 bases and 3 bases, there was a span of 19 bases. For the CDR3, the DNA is TGTGCCAGCAGCCTCCACAGGGTTGAGCTTAAAGAGACCCAGTACTTC. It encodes CASSLHRVELKETQYF.

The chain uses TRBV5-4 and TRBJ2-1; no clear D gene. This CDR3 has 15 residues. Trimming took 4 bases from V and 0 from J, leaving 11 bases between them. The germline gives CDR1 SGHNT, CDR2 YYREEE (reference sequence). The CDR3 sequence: CASSLLTGSYNEQFF. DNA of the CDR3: TGTGCCAGCAGCCTTCTGACGGGCTCCTACAATGAGCAGTTCTTC.

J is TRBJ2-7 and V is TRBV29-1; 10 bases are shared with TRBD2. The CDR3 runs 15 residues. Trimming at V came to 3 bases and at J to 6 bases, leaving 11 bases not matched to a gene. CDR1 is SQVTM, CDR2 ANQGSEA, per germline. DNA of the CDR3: TGCAGCGTTGATTTGGGGCTAGCGGGAGTTGGCGAGCAGTACTTC. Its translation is CSVDLGLAGVGEQYF.

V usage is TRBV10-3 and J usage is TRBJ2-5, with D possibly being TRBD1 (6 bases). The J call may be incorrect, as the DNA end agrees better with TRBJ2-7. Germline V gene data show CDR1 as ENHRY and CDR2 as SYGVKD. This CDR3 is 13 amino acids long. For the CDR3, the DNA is TGTGCCATCAGTGCCGGGACATCCTACGAGCAGTACTTC. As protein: CAISAGTSYEQYF.

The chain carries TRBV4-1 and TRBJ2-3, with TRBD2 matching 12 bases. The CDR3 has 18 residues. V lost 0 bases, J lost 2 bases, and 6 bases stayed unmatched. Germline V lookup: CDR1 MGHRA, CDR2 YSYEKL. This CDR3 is CASSQEGGLAGPTDTQYF. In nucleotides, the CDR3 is TGCGCCAGCAGCCAAGAGGGAGGACTAGCGGGACCCACAGATACGCAGTATTTT.

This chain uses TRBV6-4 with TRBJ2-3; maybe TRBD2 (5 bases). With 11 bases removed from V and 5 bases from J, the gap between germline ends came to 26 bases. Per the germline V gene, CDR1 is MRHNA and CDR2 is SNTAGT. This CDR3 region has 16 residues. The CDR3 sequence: CAAPSLTSIREDTQYF. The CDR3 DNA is TGTGCCGCACCTAGTCTTACTAGTATAAGAGAAGATACGCAGTATTTT.

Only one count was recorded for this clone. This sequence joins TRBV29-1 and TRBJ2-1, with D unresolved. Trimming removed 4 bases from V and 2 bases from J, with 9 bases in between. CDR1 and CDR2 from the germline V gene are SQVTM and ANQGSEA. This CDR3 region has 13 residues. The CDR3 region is CSVVVGTYNEQFF. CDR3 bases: TGCAGCGTTGTTGTGGGGACCTACAATGAGCAGTTCTTC.

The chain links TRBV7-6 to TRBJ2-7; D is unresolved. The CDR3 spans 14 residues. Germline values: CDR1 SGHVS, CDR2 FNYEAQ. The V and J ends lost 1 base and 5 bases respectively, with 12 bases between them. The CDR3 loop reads CASSLGHNIHEQYF. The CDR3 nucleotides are TGTGCCAGCAGCTTAGGACACAACATCCACGAGCAGTACTTC. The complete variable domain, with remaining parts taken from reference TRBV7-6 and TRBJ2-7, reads GAGVSQSPRYKVTKRGQDVALRCDPISGHVSLYWYRQALGQGPEFLTYFNYEAQQDKSGLPNDRFSAERPEGSISTLTIQRTEQRDSAMYRCASSLGHNIHEQYFGPGTRLTVT.

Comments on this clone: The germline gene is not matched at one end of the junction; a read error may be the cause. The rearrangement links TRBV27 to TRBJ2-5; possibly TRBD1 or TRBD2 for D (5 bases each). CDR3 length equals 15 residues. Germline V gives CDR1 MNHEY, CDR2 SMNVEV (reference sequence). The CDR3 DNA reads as TGTGCCAGCAGATTATACCTGGGGGATCTAGAGACCCAGTACTTC. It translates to CASRLYLGDLETQYF.

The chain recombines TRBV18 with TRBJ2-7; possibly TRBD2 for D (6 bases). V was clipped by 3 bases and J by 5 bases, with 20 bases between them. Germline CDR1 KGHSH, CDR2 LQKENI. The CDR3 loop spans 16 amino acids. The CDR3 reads CASSPSKGEAKDEQYF. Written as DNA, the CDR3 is TGTGCCAGCTCACCGAGCAAAGGGGAGGCAAAAGACGAGCAGTACTTC.

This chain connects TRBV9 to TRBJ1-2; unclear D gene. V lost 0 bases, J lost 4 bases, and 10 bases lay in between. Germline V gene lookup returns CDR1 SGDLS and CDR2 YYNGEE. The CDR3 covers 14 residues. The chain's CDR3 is CASSVDGRSYGYTF. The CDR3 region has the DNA TGTGCCAGCAGCGTAGACGGCAGATCCTATGGCTACACCTTC.